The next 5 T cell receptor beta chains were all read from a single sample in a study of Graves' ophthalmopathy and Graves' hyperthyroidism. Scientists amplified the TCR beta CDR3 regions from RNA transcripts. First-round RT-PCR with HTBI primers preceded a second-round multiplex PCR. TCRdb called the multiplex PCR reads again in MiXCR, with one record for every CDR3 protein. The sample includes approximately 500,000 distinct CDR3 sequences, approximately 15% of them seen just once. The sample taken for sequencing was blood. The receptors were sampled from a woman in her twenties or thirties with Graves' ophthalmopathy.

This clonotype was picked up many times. The DNA for the CDR3 is TGTGCCAGCAGTTCGGCTCCGGCCCACGAGCAGTACTTC. The encoded protein is CASSSAPAHEQYF. The chain joins TRBV28 to TRBJ2-7; D unresolved. Germline lookup yields CDR1 MDHEN and CDR2 SYDVKM. CDR3 length: 13 residues. V shed 4 bases and J shed 5 bases, with 12 bases lying between them.

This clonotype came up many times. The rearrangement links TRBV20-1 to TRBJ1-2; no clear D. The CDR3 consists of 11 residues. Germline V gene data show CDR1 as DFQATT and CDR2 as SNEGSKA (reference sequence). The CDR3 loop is CSPLIDYGYTF. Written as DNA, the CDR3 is TGCAGCCCTTTGATTGACTATGGCTACACCTTC.

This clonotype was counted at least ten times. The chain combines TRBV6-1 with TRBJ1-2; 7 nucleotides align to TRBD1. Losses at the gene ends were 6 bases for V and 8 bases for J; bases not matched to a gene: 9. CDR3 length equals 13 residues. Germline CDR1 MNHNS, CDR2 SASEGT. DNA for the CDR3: TGTGCCAGCAGGACTGGACAGGCACGGGGCTACACCTTC. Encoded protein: CASRTGQARGYTF.

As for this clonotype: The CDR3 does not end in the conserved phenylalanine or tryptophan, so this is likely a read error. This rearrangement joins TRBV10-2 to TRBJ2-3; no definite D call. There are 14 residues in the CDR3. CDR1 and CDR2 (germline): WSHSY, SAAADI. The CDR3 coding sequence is TGTGCCAGCAGCCAAGTAGGCGGCACAGATACGCAGTATTGT. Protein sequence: CASSQVGGTDTQYC.

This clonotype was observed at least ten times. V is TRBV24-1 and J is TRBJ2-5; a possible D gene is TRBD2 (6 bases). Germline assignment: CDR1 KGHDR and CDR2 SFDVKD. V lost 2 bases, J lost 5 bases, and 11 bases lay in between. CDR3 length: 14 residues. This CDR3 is CATSDWRVEETQYF. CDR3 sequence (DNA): TGTGCCACCAGTGATTGGAGGGTTGAGGAGACCCAGTACTTC.